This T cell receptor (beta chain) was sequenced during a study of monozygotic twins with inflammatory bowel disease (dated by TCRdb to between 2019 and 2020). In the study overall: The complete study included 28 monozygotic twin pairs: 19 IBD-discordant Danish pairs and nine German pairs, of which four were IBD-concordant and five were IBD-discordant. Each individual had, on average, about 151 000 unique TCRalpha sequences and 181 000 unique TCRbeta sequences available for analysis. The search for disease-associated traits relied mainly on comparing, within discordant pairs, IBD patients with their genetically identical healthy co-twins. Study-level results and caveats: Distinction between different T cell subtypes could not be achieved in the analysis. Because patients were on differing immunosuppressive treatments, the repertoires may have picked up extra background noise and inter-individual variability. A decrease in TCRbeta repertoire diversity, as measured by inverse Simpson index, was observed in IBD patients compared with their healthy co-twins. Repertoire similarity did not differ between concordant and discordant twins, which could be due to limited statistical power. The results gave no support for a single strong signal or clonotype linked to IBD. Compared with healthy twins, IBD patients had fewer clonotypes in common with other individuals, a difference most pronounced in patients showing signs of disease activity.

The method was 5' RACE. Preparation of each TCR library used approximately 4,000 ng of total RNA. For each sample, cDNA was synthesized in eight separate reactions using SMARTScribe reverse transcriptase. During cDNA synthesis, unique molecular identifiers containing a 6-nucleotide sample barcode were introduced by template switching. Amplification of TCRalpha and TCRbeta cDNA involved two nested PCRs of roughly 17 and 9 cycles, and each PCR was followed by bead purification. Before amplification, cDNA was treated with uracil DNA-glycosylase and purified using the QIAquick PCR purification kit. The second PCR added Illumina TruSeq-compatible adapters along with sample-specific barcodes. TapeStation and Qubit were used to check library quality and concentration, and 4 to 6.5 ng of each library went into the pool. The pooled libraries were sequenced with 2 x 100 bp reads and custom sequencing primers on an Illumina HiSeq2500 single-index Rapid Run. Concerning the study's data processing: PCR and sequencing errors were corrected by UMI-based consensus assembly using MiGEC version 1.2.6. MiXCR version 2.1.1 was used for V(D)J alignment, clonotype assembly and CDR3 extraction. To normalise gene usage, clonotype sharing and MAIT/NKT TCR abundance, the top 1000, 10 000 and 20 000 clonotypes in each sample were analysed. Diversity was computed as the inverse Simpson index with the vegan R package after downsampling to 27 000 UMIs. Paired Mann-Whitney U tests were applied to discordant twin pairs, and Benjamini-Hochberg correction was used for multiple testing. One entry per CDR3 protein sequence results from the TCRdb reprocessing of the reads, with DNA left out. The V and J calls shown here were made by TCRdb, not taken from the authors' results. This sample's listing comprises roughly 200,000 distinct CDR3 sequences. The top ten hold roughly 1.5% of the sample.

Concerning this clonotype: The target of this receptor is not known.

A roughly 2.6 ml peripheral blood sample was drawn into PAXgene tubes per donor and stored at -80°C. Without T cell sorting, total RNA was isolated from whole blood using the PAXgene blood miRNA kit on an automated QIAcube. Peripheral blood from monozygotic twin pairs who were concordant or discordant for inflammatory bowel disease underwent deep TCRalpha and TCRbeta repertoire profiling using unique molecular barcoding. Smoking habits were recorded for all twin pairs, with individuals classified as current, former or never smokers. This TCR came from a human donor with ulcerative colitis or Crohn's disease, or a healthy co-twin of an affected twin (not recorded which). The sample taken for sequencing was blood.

This receptor has the CDR3 CASSQGTTSTDTQYF. This sequence uses TRBV4-1 and TRBJ2-3. CDR1 and CDR2 were assigned from the germline V gene as MGHRA and YSYEKL. The CDR3 sequence holds 15 residues, the cysteine and phenylalanine included. No DNA is listed.